The 11 T cell receptor beta chains below come from one sample, sequenced in a study of T cell clonotyping in hematopoietic cell transplantation. The method was immunoSEQ multiplex PCR; TCRdb's version includes in-frame clones alone and lacks a portion of them. The table includes around 4,200 clones, 70% detected once. This sample comprised PBMCs, obtained 100 days after allogeneic stem cell transplant. Every receptor here comes from a male patient between 60 and 69 years old who had an allogeneic stem cell transplant, so the T cells may come from the graft donor. Some clones in this sample may be carry-over from other donors' samples.

This clone was seen a handful of times. V and J are TRBV30 and TRBJ1-1; D is unclear. The V end was cut by 7 bases, the J end by 0 bases, with 9 bases between. CDR3 length equals 12 residues. In germline, CDR1 is GTSNPN, CDR2 SVGIG (reference sequence). CDR3 in DNA: TGTGCCTCAAGAAGAATGAACACTGAAGCTTTCTTT. It is translated as CASRRMNTEAFF. Complete variable domain (other parts from reference TRBV30 and TRBJ1-1): SQTIHQWPATLVQPVGSPLSLECTVEGTSNPNLYWYRQAAGRGLQLLFYSVGIGQISSEVPQNLSASRPQDRQFILSSKKLLLSDSGFYLCASRRMNTEAFFGQGTRLTVV.

J is TRBJ1-4 and V is TRBV7-9; D remains ambiguous. The CDR3 has 15 amino acids. Between the trimmed V and J ends, which lost 0 bases and 3 bases, there was a span of 8 bases. CDR1 is SEHNR, CDR2 FQNEAQ, per germline (reference sequence). The CDR3 is CASSLAWEPNEKLFF. DNA for the CDR3: TGTGCCAGCAGCTTAGCTTGGGAACCTAATGAAAAACTGTTTTTT. Drawing the rest from reference TRBV7-9 and TRBJ1-4, the complete variable domain is DTGVSQNPRHKITKRGQNVTFRCDPISEHNRLYWYRQTLGQGPEFLTYFQNEAQLEKSRLLSDRFSAERPKGSFSTLEIQRTEQGDSAMYLCASSLAWEPNEKLFFGSGTQLSVL.

The chain employs TRBV6-5 and TRBJ2-5, with 8 bases fitting TRBD2. Germline CDR1 MNHEY, CDR2 SVGAGI. CDR3 length: 16 residues. With 0 bases clipped from V and 2 bases from J, the junction kept 5 bases outside the gene matches. CDR3 protein: CASSYSRGARQETQYF. Written as DNA, the CDR3 is TGTGCCAGCAGTTACTCGCGGGGGGCCCGGCAAGAGACCCAGTACTTC.

This chain uses TRBV4-2 with TRBJ1-4; the D is unclear. This CDR3 region has 16 residues. Trimming cost V 0 bases and J 0 bases, with 8 bases left between them. Per germline, CDR1 LGHNA and CDR2 YNFKEQ. Here the CDR3 DNA reads TGTGCCAGCAGCCAAGATCTACAAGCAACTAATGAAAAACTGTTTTTT. It encodes CASSQDLQATNEKLFF.

V is TRBV7-6 and J is TRBJ2-7; the match to TRBD1 covers 7 bases. Unmatched junction bases numbered 2, after V lost 5 bases and J lost 1 base. This CDR3 is built from 13 residues. Germline V gene sequence: CDR1 SGHVS, CDR2 FNYEAQ. CDR3: CASSVGQSYEQYF. CDR3 in DNA: TGTGCCAGCAGCGTGGGACAGTCCTACGAGCAGTACTTC.

The chain carries TRBV5-1 and TRBJ2-3, with no clear D. V was cut by 0 bases and J by 2 bases, with 16 bases left in between. The CDR3 totals 17 residues. The germline V gene encodes CDR1 SGHRS and CDR2 YFSETQ. CDR3 DNA: TGCGCCAGCAGCTTGGCGTGGTCAGATCTCGACACAGATACGCAGTATTTT. This codes for CASSLAWSDLDTDTQYF.

The V and J genes are TRBV5-4 and TRBJ2-5, with no clear D. The V gene's germline CDR1 is SGHNT and CDR2 YYREEE (reference sequence). The CDR3 length is 13 residues. With 3 bases removed from V and 11 bases from J, the gap between germline ends came to 17 bases. CDR3 region: CASSSGPSYEQYF. The CDR3 DNA reads TGTGCCAGCAGCTCGGGTCCGAGCTATGAGCAGTACTTC.

V usage is TRBV30 and J usage is TRBJ2-1, with D hard to call. Germline assignment: CDR1 GTSNPN and CDR2 SVGIG (reference sequence). Deletions cut 2 bases from V and 8 bases from J, with 13 bases between. There are 13 residues in the CDR3. This CDR3 is CAWSKVSVDEQFF. The CDR3 DNA sequence: TGTGCCTGGAGTAAAGTTTCTGTGGATGAGCAGTTCTTC.

The CDR3 DNA reads TGTGCCAGTAGTATAGAGAACAGAGGGAATGGCTACACCTTC. It codes for CASSIENRGNGYTF. The rearrangement links TRBV19 to TRBJ1-2; D call uncertain. The germline CDR1 and CDR2 sequences are LNHDA and SQIVND (reference sequence). V was trimmed by 0 bases and J by 6 bases, leaving 11 bases between them. The CDR3 length is 14 residues. Together with reference TRBV19 and TRBJ1-2, the CDR3 gives the full variable domain: DGGITQSPKYLFRKEGQNVTLSCEQNLNHDAMYWYRQDPGQGLRLIYYSQIVNDFQKGDIAEGYSVSREKKESFPLTVTSAQKNPTAFYLCASSIENRGNGYTFGSGTRLTVV.

The count of this clone is one. This rearrangement joins TRBV27 to TRBJ2-1; 10 positions match TRBD2. The V gene's germline CDR1 is MNHEY and CDR2 SMNVEV (reference sequence). The CDR3 sequence is 14 residues long. The junction had 5 bases not matched to a gene; V was cut back by 4 bases and J by 8 bases. As DNA, the CDR3 is TGTGCCAGCAGTTATAGCGGGGGGCCCTATGAGCAGTTCTTC. Residues: CASSYSGGPYEQFF.

This clone was detected once. The chain employs TRBV30 and TRBJ2-7, with 11 bases matching TRBD2. CDR1 is GTSNPN and CDR2 is SVGIG in the germline V gene (reference sequence). V gave up 0 bases and J gave up 7 bases; unmatched junction bases: 5. CDR3 length: 14 amino acids. The CDR3 nucleotides read TGTGCCTGGAGTGTACTAGCGGGGGTGGAGGAGCAGTACTTC. Protein: CAWSVLAGVEEQYF. Based on the CDR3 plus reference TRBV30 and TRBJ2-7, the full variable domain is SQTIHQWPATLVQPVGSPLSLECTVEGTSNPNLYWYRQAAGRGLQLLFYSVGIGQISSEVPQNLSASRPQDRQFILSSKKLLLSDSGFYLCAWSVLAGVEEQYFGPGTRLTVT.